The clone carrying this T cell receptor (beta chain) was observed a single time. This specimen comes from a study of type 1 regulatory T cells. The wider study: T-allo10 is a Tr1-enriched, alloantigen-specific CD4 T cell product made in vitro.

TCRdb redid the calling of the reads with MiXCR, one entry per CDR3 protein. The table lists approximately 97,000 distinct CDR3 sequences, 25% to 40% of them singletons. This TCR derives from a human donor in good health. Sequenced input: CD4+ T cells, either the whole sample or a sorted fraction (not recorded which).

This chain's CDR3 is CASSIARGQGRQPQHF. CDR3 sequence (DNA): TGTGCCAGTAGTATAGCCCGGGGACAGGGTCGTCAGCCCCAGCATTTT. The rearrangement joins TRBV19 to TRBJ1-5; 9 bases map to TRBD1. The CDR3 spans 16 residues. Germline V gene sequence: CDR1 LNHDA, CDR2 SQIVND (reference sequence). Losses at the gene ends were 1 base for V and 6 bases for J; bases not matched to a gene: 7. Drawing the rest from reference TRBV19 and TRBJ1-5, the complete variable domain is DGGITQSPKYLFRKEGQNVTLSCEQNLNHDAMYWYRQDPGQGLRLIYYSQIVNDFQKGDIAEGYSVSREKKESFPLTVTSAQKNPTAFYLCASSIARGQGRQPQHFGDGTRLSIL.